This entry concerns a single T cell receptor (beta chain). This CDR3 comprises 13 residues. With V trimmed by 8 bases and J by 3 bases, 7 bases remained unmatched. The germline gives CDR1 MNHEY, CDR2 SMNVEV (reference sequence). The source of the sample is a study of cytomegalovirus exposure and HLA in healthy donors. Primers: 60 Vbeta forward and 13 Jbeta reverse. Produced via immunoSEQ multiplex PCR; TCRdb's table is partial and in-frame only. The sample carries 150,000 to 250,000 clones, roughly 85% recorded once. Material for sequencing was PBMCs. The sequence was collected from a woman aged 30 to 39 in good health and CMV-seropositive. This rearrangement joins TRBV27 to TRBJ2-7; 7 positions agree with TRBD1. The CDR3 is CASRDREYYEQYF. CDR3 in DNA: TGTGCCAGCCGCGACAGGGAATACTACGAGCAGTACTTC.